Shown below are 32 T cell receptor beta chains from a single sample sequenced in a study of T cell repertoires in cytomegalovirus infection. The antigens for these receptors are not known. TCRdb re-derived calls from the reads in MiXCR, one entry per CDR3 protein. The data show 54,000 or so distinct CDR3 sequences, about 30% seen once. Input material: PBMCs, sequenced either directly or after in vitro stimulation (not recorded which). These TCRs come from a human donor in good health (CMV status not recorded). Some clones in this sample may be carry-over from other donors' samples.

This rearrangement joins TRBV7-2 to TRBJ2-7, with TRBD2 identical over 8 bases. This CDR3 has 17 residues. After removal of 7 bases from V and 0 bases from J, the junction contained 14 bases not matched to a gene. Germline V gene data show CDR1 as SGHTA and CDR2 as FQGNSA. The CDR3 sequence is CASTPRLAGTRSYEQYF. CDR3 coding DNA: TGTGCCAGCACCCCCCGTTTAGCGGGGACCCGCTCCTACGAGCAGTACTTC.

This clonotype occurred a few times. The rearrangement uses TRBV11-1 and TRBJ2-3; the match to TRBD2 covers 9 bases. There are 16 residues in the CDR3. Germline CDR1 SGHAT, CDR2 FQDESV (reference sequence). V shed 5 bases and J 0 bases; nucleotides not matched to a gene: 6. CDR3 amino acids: CASSLRLAASTDTQYF. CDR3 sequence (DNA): TGTGCCAGCAGCCTTAGACTAGCGGCTAGCACAGATACGCAGTATTTT.

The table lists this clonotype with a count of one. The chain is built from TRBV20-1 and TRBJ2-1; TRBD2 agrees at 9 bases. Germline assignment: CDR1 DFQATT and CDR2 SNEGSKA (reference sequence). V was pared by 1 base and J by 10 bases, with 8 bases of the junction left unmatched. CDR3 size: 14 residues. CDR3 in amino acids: CSARGFRAGGEQFF. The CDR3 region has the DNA TGCAGTGCTAGAGGGTTCAGAGCGGGAGGAGAGCAGTTCTTC.

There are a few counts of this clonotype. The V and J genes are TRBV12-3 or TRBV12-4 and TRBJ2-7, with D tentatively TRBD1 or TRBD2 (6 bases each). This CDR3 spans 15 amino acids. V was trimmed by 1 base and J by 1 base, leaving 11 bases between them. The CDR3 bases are TGTGCCAGCAGTTTAGGGGGGGCGAAGTCCTACGAGCAGTACTTC. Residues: CASSLGGAKSYEQYF.

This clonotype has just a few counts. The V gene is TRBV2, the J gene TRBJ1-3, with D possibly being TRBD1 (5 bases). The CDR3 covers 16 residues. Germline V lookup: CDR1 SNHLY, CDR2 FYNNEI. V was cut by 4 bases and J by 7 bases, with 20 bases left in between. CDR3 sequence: CASSAVSGRGWNTIYF. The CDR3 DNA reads TGTGCCAGCAGTGCAGTCTCTGGAAGGGGCTGGAACACCATATATTTT.

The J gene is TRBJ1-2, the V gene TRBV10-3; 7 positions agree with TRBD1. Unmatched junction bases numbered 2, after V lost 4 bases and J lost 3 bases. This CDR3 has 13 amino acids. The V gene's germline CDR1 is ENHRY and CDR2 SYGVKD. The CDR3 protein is CAISVGTDYGYTF. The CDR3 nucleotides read TGTGCCATCAGTGTTGGGACAGACTATGGCTACACCTTC.

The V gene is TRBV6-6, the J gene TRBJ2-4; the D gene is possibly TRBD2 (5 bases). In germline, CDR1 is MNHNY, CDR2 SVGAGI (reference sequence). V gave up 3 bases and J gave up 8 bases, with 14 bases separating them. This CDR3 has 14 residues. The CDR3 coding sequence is TGTGCCAGCAGTTATACCACGAGGGAATACATTCAGTACTTC. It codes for CASSYTTREYIQYF.

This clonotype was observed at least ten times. For the CDR3, the DNA is TGTGCCAGCAGCCCCCGGGTGGGGTATTACGAGCAGTACTTC. The encoded protein is CASSPRVGYYEQYF. V usage is TRBV7-2 and J usage is TRBJ2-7; no definite D call. The V and J ends lost 5 bases and 4 bases respectively, with 15 bases between them. The CDR3 sequence is 14 residues long. Germline lookup yields CDR1 SGHTA and CDR2 FQGNSA.

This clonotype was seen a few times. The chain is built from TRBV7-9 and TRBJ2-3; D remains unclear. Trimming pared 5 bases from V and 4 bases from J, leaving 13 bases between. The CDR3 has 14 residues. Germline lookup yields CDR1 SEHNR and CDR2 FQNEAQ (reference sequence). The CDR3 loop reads CASSPSLNADTQYF. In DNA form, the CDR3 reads TGTGCCAGCAGCCCGTCCCTGAATGCAGATACGCAGTATTTT.

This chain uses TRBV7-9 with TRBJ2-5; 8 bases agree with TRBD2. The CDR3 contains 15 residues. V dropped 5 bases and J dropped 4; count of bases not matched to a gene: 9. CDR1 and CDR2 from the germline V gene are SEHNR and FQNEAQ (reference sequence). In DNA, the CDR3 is TGTGCCAGCAGCCCGGGAGGGGGAAGACTAGAGACCCAGTACTTC. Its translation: CASSPGGGRLETQYF.

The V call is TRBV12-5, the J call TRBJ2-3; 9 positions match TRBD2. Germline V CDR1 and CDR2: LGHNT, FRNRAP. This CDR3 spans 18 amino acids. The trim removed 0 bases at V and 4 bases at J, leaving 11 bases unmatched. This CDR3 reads CASGLVTSSGSPPDTQYF. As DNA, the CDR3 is TGTGCTAGTGGTTTGGTAACAAGTAGCGGGAGTCCCCCAGATACGCAGTATTTT.

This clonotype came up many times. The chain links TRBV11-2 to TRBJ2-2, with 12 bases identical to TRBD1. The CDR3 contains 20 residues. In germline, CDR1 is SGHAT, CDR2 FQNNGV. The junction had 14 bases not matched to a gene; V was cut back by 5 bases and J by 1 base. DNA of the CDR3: TGTGCCAGCAGCCTCCTCCCGGGACAGGGGGCGATCATGAACACCGGGGAGCTGTTTTTT. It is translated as CASSLLPGQGAIMNTGELFF. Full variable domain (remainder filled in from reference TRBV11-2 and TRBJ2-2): EAGVAQSPRYKIIEKRQSVAFWCNPISGHATLYWYQQILGQGPKLLIQFQNNGVVDDSQLPKDRFSAERLKGVDSTLKIQPAKLEDSAVYLCASSLLPGQGAIMNTGELFFGEGSRLTVL.

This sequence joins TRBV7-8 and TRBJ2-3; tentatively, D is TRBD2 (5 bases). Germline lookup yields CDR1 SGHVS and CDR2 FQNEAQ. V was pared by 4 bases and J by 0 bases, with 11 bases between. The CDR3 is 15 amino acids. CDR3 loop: CASSSAGRSTDTQYF. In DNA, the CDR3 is TGTGCCAGCAGCTCGGCGGGCAGGAGCACAGATACGCAGTATTTT.

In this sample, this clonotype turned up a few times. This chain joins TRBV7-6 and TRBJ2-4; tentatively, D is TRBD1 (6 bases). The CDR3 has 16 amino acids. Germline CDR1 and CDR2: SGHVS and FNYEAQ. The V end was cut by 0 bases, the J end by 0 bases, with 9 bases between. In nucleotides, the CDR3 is TGTGCCAGCAGCTTAGCCCAGGGGATAGCCAAAAACATTCAGTACTTC. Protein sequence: CASSLAQGIAKNIQYF.

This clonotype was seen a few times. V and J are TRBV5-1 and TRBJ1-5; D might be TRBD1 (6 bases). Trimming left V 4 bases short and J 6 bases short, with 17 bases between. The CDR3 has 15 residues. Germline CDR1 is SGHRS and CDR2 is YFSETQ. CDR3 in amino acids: CASSPEGGKGQPQHF. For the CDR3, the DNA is TGCGCCAGCAGCCCGGAGGGGGGAAAGGGTCAGCCCCAGCATTTT.

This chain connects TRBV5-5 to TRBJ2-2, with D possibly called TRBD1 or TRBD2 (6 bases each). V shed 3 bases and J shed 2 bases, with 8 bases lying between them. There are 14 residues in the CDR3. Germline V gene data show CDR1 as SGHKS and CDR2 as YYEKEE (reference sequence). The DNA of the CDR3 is TGTGCCAGCAGCTGGGGGGCCAACACCGGGGAGCTGTTTTTT. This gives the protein CASSWGANTGELFF.

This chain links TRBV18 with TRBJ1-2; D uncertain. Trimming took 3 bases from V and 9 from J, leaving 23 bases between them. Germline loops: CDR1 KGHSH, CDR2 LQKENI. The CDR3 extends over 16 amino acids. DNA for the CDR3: TGTGCCAGCTCACCCGGGCAGGAAAACGTGTTTTGGAGCTACACCTTC. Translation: CASSPGQENVFWSYTF.

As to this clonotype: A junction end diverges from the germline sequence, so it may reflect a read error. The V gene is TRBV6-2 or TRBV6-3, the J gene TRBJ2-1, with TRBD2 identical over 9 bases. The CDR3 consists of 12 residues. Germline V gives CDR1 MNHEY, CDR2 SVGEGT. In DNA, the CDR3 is TGTGCCAGCAGTTGGACTAGCGATGAGCAGTTGTTC. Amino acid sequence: CASSWTSDEQLF.

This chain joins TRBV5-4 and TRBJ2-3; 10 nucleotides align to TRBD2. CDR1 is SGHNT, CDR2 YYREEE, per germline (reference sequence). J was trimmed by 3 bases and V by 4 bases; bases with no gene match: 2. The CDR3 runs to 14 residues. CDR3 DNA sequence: TGTGCCAGCAGCCCTAGCGGGAGAACAGATACGCAGTATTTT. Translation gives CASSPSGRTDTQYF.

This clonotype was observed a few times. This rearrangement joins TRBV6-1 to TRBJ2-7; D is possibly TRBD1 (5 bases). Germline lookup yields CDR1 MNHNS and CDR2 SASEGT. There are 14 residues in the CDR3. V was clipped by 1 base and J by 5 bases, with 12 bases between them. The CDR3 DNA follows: TGTGCCAGCAGTGAAGTACAGGACCCTCACGAGCAGTACTTC. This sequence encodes CASSEVQDPHEQYF.

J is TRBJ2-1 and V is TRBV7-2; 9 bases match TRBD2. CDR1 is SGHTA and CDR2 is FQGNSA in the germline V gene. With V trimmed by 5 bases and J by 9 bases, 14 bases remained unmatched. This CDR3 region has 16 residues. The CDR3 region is CASSPLAGDSSGEQFF. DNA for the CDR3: TGTGCCAGCAGCCCCTTAGCGGGAGATTCATCGGGTGAGCAGTTCTTC.

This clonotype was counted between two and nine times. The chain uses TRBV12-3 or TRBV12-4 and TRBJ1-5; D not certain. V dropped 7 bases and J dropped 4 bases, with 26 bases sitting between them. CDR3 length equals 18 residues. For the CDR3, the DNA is TGTGCCAGCACCGACCTCGAGGTATGGGCGGGTGGTAATCAGCCCCAGCATTTT. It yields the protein CASTDLEVWAGGNQPQHF.

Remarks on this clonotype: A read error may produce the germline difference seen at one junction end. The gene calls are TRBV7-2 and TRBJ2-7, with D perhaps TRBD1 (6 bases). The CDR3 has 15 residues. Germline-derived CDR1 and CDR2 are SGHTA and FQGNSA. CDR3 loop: CASSKNRVVFYEQCF. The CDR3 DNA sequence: TGTGCCAGCAGCAAAAACAGGGTGGTTTTCTACGAGCAGTGCTTC. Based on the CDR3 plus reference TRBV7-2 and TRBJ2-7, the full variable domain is GAGVSQSPSNKVTEKGKDVELRCDPISGHTALYWYRQSLGQGLEFLIYFQGNSAPDKSGLPSDRFSAERTGGSVSTLTIQRTQQEDSAVYLCASSKNRVVFYEQCFGPGTRLTVT.

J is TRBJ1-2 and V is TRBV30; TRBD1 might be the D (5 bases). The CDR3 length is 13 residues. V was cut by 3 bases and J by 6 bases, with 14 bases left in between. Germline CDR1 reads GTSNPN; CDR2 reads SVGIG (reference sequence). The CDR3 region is CAWSADLRDGYTF. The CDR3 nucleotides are TGTGCCTGGAGCGCGGACCTCAGGGATGGCTACACCTTC.

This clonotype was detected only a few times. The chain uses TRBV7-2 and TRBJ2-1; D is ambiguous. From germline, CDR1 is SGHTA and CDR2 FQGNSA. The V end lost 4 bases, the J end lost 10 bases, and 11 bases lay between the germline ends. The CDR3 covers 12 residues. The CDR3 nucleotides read TGTGCCAGCAGCTCCGCTGTACCCGAGCAGTTCTTC. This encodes CASSSAVPEQFF.

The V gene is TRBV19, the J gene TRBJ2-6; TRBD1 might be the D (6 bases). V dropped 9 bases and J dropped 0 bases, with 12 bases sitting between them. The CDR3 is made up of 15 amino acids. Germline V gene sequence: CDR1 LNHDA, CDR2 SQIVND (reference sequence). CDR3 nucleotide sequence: TGTGCCAGCCTGGGGGCGGACTCTGGGGCCAACGTCCTGACTTTC. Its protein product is CASLGADSGANVLTF.

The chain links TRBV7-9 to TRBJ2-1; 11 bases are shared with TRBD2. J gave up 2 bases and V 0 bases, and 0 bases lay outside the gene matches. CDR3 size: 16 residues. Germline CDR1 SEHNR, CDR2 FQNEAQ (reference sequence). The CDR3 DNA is TGTGCCAGCAGCTTAGCACTAGCGGGGGCCTACAATGAGCAGTTCTTC. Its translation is CASSLALAGAYNEQFF.

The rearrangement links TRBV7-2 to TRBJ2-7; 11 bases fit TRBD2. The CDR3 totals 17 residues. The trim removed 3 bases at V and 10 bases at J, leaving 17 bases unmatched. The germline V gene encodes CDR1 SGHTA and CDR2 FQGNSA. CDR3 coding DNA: TGTGCCAGCAGCTTCTGGACTAGCGGGCTCCCCCTTCGGAAACAGTACTTC. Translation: CASSFWTSGLPLRKQYF. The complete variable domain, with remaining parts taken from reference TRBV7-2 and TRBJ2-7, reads GAGVSQSPSNKVTEKGKDVELRCDPISGHTALYWYRQSLGQGLEFLIYFQGNSAPDKSGLPSDRFSAERTGGSVSTLTIQRTQQEDSAVYLCASSFWTSGLPLRKQYFGPGTRLTVT.

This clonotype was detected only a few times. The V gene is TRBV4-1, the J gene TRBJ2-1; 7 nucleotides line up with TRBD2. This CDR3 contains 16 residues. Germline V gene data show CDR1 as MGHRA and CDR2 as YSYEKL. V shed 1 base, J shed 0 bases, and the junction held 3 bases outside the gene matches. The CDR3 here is CASSQVGGSSYNEQFF. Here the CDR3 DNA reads TGCGCCAGCAGCCAAGTCGGGGGGAGCTCCTACAATGAGCAGTTCTTC.

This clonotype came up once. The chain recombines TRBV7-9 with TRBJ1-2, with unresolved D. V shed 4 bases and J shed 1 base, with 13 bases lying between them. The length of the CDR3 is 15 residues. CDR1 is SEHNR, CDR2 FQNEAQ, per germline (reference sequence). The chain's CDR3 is CASSSLGGGNYGYTF. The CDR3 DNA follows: TGTGCCAGCAGCTCCTTAGGTGGAGGTAACTATGGCTACACCTTC.

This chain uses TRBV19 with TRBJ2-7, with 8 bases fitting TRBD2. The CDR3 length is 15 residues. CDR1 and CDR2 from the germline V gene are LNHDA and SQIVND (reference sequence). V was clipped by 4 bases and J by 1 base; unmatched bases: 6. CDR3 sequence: CASSTQRERSYEQYF. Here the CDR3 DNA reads TGTGCCAGTAGTACCCAGCGGGAGCGGTCCTACGAGCAGTACTTC.

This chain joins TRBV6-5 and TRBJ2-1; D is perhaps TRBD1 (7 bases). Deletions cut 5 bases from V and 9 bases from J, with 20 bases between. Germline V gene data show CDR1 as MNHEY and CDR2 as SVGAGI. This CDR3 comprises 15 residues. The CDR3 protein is CASSRRGTEFREQFF. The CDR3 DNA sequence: TGTGCCAGCAGTCGCCGGGGGACAGAGTTTCGTGAGCAGTTCTTC.